These T cell receptor beta chains were read from a single sample in a study of OX40 agonist ivuxolimab in advanced cancers. The assay was immunoSEQ multiplex PCR, and TCRdb's table has in-frame clones only and misses some. The data contain 65,000 to 100,000 clones, approximately 79% of them seen just once; the ten biggest clones take up around 7%. Sample: CD4+ or CD8+ T cells sorted from blood, taken in a trial of the OX40 agonist ivuxolimab. The receptors come from an adult with an advanced solid tumor such as melanoma, head and neck, liver or kidney cancer. Both conserved end residues are part of each CDR3. Each record gives: CDR3 protein, CDR3 DNA, V gene, CDR3 length, D gene, clone size, J gene. A D gene is named only where the DNA matches it firmly. The size of a clone is reported for some rows only, either as once, few or many, or as a class for expanded clones.

CDR3 protein: CARRDSEQFF
CDR3 DNA: TGTGCCAGACGTGACAGTGAGCAGTTCTTC
V gene: TRBV2
CDR3 length: 10
D gene: -
clone size: -
J gene: TRBJ2-1

CDR3 protein: CASSFHRTSTDTQYF
CDR3 DNA: TGTGCCAGCAGCTTTCACAGAACTAGCACAGATACGCAGTATTTT
V gene: TRBV7-2
CDR3 length: 15
D gene: -
clone size: -
J gene: TRBJ2-3

CDR3 protein: CASSPGDRAAGYTF
CDR3 DNA: TGTGCCAGCTCACCAGGGGATCGTGCGGCGGGCTACACCTTC
V gene: TRBV18
CDR3 length: 14
D gene: -
clone size: -
J gene: TRBJ1-2

CDR3 protein: CASSPRMGQYQETQYF
CDR3 DNA: TGTGCCAGTAGCCCGAGGATGGGGCAGTACCAAGAGACCCAGTACTTC
V gene: TRBV19
CDR3 length: 16
D gene: -
clone size: -
J gene: TRBJ2-5

CDR3 protein: CASSAGAGNQPQHF
CDR3 DNA: TGTGCCAGTAGTGCAGGGGCTGGCAATCAGCCCCAGCATTTT
V gene: TRBV19
CDR3 length: 14
D gene: -
clone size: -
J gene: TRBJ1-5

CDR3 protein: CASSQFSGANVLTF
CDR3 DNA: TGTGCCAGCAGTCAGTTTTCTGGGGCCAACGTCCTGACTTTC
V gene: TRBV6-5
CDR3 length: 14
D gene: -
clone size: once
J gene: TRBJ2-6

CDR3 protein: CASTTRTAEAFF
CDR3 DNA: TGTGCCAGCACGACCCGGACAGCTGAAGCTTTCTTT
V gene: TRBV7-9
CDR3 length: 12
D gene: -
clone size: few
J gene: TRBJ1-1

CDR3 protein: CASSQLGSGYEQYF
CDR3 DNA: TGTGCCAGCAGCCAACTAGGATCGGGATACGAGCAGTACTTC
V gene: TRBV28
CDR3 length: 14
D gene: -
clone size: -
J gene: TRBJ2-7

CDR3 protein: CASSLSAYEQYF
CDR3 DNA: TGTGCCAGCAGTTTATCGGCCTACGAGCAGTACTTC
V gene: TRBV27
CDR3 length: 12
D gene: -
clone size: once
J gene: TRBJ2-7

CDR3 protein: CASSRGGGTGANVLTF
CDR3 DNA: TGCGCCAGCTCCCGTGGGGGGGGAACTGGGGCCAACGTCCTGACTTTC
V gene: TRBV5-1
CDR3 length: 16
D gene: TRBD2
clone size: -
J gene: TRBJ2-6

CDR3 protein: CASSQVGRETQYF
CDR3 DNA: TGCGCCAGCAGCCAGGTGGGGAGAGAGACCCAGTACTTC
V gene: TRBV4-1
CDR3 length: 13
D gene: -
clone size: -
J gene: TRBJ2-5

CDR3 protein: CASSSTDAIGAFF
CDR3 DNA: TGTGCCAGCAGCTCGACAGACGCCATCGGAGCTTTCTTT
V gene: TRBV11-2
CDR3 length: 13
D gene: -
clone size: -
J gene: TRBJ1-1

CDR3 protein: CASSEAFREVYGYTF
CDR3 DNA: TGTGCCAGCAGTGAAGCGTTCAGGGAAGTGTATGGCTACACCTTC
V gene: TRBV6-1
CDR3 length: 15
D gene: -
clone size: -
J gene: TRBJ1-2

CDR3 protein: CASSSRPGDYGYTF
CDR3 DNA: TGTGCCAGCAGCTCGCGTCCAGGGGACTATGGCTACACCTTC
V gene: TRBV7-9
CDR3 length: 14
D gene: -
clone size: -
J gene: TRBJ1-2

CDR3 protein: CASSVAGVANTGELFF
CDR3 DNA: TGTGCCAGCAGCGTAGCGGGGGTCGCGAACACCGGGGAGCTGTTTTTT
V gene: TRBV9
CDR3 length: 16
D gene: -
clone size: few
J gene: TRBJ2-2

CDR3 protein: CASRGQGMNTEAFF
CDR3 DNA: TGCGCCAGCAGGGGACAGGGGATGAACACTGAAGCTTTCTTT
V gene: TRBV5-1
CDR3 length: 14
D gene: TRBD1
clone size: -
J gene: TRBJ1-1